A selection of T cell receptor beta chains follows, all from one sample in a study of blood T cells in healthy people across ages. MiXCR, applied by TCRdb to the 5' RACE reads, yields one record per CDR3 protein. Among about 640,000 distinct CDR3 sequences listed, roughly 50% were seen once. The sequenced sample consisted of blood. These receptors all come from a man aged 60-69 years in good health. Each CDR3 is given with its conserved first and last residue. The D gene is left open where the match is weak. Clone size is stated in some rows and not others, as once, few, many or a class when expanded.

j_call clone_size d_call v_call cdr3_nt cdr3_aa
TRBJ2-3 - - TRBV6-1 TGTGCCAGCAGTGAACCCGAGGGCGCAGATACGCAGTATTTT CASSEPEGADTQYF
TRBJ2-7 - - TRBV3-1 TGTGCCAGCAGCCAAGTGGCCCAGGGCTCCTACGAGCAGTACTTC CASSQVAQGSYEQYF
TRBJ1-2 - TRBD1 TRBV7-9 TGTGCCAGCACATGGACAGGGGATGGCTACACCTTC CASTWTGDGYTF
TRBJ2-5 - - TRBV4-1 TGCGCCAGCAGCCGGGCCCTCGCAGGGTTAAGAAAAAATGAGCAGTACTTC CASSRALAGLRKNEQYF
TRBJ2-7 many - TRBV7-8 TGTGCCAGCAGCCCCGACAGCCTCTACGAGCAGTACTTC CASSPDSLYEQYF
TRBJ1-2 - - TRBV12-3/TRBV12-4 TGTGCCAGCGGATGGACAGTCGAGGGCTACACCTTC CASGWTVEGYTF
TRBJ2-3 few TRBD1 TRBV12-3/TRBV12-4 TGTGCCAGCAGTCACCGGGACAGGGGCACAGATACGCAGTATTTT CASSHRDRGTDTQYF
TRBJ2-7 - TRBD1 TRBV20-1 TGCAGTGCTAGGCGGACAGGGGCAATCTCCTACGAGCAGTACTTC CSARRTGAISYEQYF
TRBJ2-5 - - TRBV7-2 TGTGCCAGCAGCTTAGTGGGCGGGGACGAGACCCAGTACTTC CASSLVGGDETQYF
TRBJ1-1 - TRBD1 TRBV10-3 TGTGCCATCAGTGAGATCCAGGGGGCGAACACTGAAGCTTTCTTT CAISEIQGANTEAFF
TRBJ2-5 - TRBD1 TRBV5-1 TGCGCCAGCAGCTTGGGACAGGGCGGGTCGGAGACCCAGTACTTC CASSLGQGGSETQYF
TRBJ2-7 few - TRBV10-1 TGCGCCAGCGGGCGGCGCACTGACTCCTACGAGCAGTACTTC CASGRRTDSYEQYF
TRBJ2-7 - - TRBV5-1 TGCGCCAGCAGCCCCCCCAAAGATTACGAGCAGTACTTC CASSPPKDYEQYF
TRBJ2-3 once - TRBV24-1 TGTGCCACCAGTGTGGAGGGCAGGACAGATACGCAGTATTTT CATSVEGRTDTQYF
TRBJ2-5 - - TRBV12-3/TRBV12-4 TGTGCCAGCACCTTTGGCAGCGACCCTCAAGAGACCCAGTACTTC CASTFGSDPQETQYF
TRBJ1-5 - - TRBV6-1 TGTGCCAGCAGTGACCAGTATTATCGATTATATAGCAATCAGCCCCAGCATTTT CASSDQYYRLYSNQPQHF
TRBJ2-5 once TRBD1 TRBV4-1 TGCGCCAGCAGCCAAACCGGGACAGGGGTGGAGACCCAGTACTTC CASSQTGTGVETQYF
TRBJ2-5 - - TRBV14 TGTGCCAGCAGCCAAGTGCGACAGGGGAGGGGCCAAGAGACCCAGTACTTC CASSQVRQGRGQETQYF
TRBJ1-2 once TRBD1 TRBV11-2 TGTGCCAGCGGCCCGGGGACAGCTAACTATGGCTACACCTTC CASGPGTANYGYTF
TRBJ2-5 once - TRBV13 TGTGCCAGCAGCGGCGTTGTGGGGGGGCGAGAGACCCAGTACTTC CASSGVVGGRETQYF
TRBJ2-5 few TRBD2 TRBV4-1 TGCGCCAGCAGCCAAAGGAGTAGCGGGCACCAAGAGACCCAGTACTTC CASSQRSSGHQETQYF
TRBJ2-2 - TRBD2 TRBV5-1 TGCGCCAGAACCGGGGGGGCTCGCACCGGGGAGCTGTTTTTT CARTGGARTGELFF
TRBJ2-5 few TRBD1 TRBV20-1 TGCAGTGCTACTCACAGACAGGGGCAAGAGACCCAGTACTTC CSATHRQGQETQYF
TRBJ1-4 - - TRBV4-2 TGTGCCAGCAGCCCGCTGGTTGGGGGTGAAAAACTGTTTTTT CASSPLVGGEKLFF
TRBJ2-5 medium-sized - TRBV7-2 TGTGCCAGCAGCCCCCAGGCGGGCCAAGAGACCCAGTACTTC CASSPQAGQETQYF
TRBJ2-1 - TRBD1 TRBV10-3 TGTGCCATCAAGGGACAGGGGGAGACCCAGTTCTTC CAIKGQGETQFF
TRBJ2-3 - - TRBV29-1 TGCAGCGTTCCCGGGGTGGATACGCAGTATTTT CSVPGVDTQYF
TRBJ2-3 - - TRBV6-2/TRBV6-3 TGTGCCAGTAGGGAATGGGCAGGAGATACGCAGTATTTT CASREWAGDTQYF
TRBJ1-4 - TRBD1 TRBV9 TGTGCCAGCAGCGCCGGGACAGGGGGTTATGAAAAACTGTTTTTT CASSAGTGGYEKLFF
TRBJ2-3 - - TRBV6-2/TRBV6-3 TGTGCCAGCAGCCCGAGGTCAGGTACGCAGTATTTT CASSPRSGTQYF
TRBJ2-4 - TRBD1 TRBV27 TGTGCCAGCAGTTTTATAACAGGGGGCGGTGAGCAGTACTTC CASSFITGGGEQYF
TRBJ2-5 - - TRBV7-9 TGTGCCAGCAGCCCACTATGGCTAGAGGGGGAGACCCAGTACTTC CASSPLWLEGETQYF
TRBJ1-5 - - TRBV2 TGTGCCAGCAGTGAAGAGACCGGGAATCAGCCCCAGCATTTT CASSEETGNQPQHF
TRBJ2-7 - TRBD2 TRBV5-1 TGCGCCAGCAGCTTGGGACCCGGGACTAGTCGGGGCTACAATGAGCAGTACTTC CASSLGPGTSRGYNEQYF
TRBJ1-5 - TRBD1 TRBV12-3/TRBV12-4 TGTGCCAGCAGCTCCTTGGGACAGCGCAATCAGCCCCAGCATTTT CASSSLGQRNQPQHF
TRBJ2-5 many - TRBV20-1 TGCAGTGCTGCGCTCGGGGACCAAGAGACCCAGTACTTC CSAALGDQETQYF
TRBJ2-5 few - TRBV7-2 TGTGCCAGCACCCCAGGAGGGACGGAGACCCAGTACTTC CASTPGGTETQYF
TRBJ1-4 - TRBD1 TRBV18 TGTGCCAGCTCACCGAGGGACAGCCCTAATGAAAAACTGTTTTTT CASSPRDSPNEKLFF
TRBJ2-1 few - TRBV5-1 TGCGCCAGCAGCTCACAGGGAGGTAGGCCGAGCTCCTACAATGAGCAGTTCTTC CASSSQGGRPSSYNEQFF
TRBJ1-1 few - TRBV27 TGTGCCAGCAGTTTAGTTAGTGGGAACACTGAAGCTTTCTTT CASSLVSGNTEAFF